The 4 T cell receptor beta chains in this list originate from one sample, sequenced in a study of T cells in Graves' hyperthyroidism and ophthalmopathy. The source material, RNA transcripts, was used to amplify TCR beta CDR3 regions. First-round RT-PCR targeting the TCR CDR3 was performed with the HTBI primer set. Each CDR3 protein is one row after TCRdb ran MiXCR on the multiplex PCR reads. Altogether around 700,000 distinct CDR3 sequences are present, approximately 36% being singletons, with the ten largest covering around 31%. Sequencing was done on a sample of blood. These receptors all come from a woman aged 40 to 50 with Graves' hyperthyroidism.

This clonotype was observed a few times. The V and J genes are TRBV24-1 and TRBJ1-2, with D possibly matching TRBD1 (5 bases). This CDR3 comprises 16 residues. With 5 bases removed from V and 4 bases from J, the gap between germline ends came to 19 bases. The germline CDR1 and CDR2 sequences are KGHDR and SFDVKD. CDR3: CATSAASMTEGYGYTF. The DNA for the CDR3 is TGTGCCACCAGTGCAGCCTCAATGACAGAGGGCTATGGCTACACCTTC.

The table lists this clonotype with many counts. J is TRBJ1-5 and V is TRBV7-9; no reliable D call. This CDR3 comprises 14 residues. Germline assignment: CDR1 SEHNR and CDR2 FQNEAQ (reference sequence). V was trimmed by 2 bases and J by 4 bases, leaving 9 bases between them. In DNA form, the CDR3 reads TGTGCCAGCAGCTTACAGGAAGGGAATCAGCCCCAGCATTTT. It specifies CASSLQEGNQPQHF.

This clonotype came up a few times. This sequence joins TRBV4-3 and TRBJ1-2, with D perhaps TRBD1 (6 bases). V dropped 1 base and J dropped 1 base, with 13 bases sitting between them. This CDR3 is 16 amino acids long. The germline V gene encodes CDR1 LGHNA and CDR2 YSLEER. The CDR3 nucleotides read TGCGCCAGCAGCCAAGGTCAGGACAGACTTAACTATGGCTACACCTTC. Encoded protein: CASSQGQDRLNYGYTF.

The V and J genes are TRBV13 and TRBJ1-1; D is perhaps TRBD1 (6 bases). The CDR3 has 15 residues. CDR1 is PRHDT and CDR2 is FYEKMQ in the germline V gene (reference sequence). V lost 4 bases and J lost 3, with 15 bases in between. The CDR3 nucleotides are TGTGCCAGCAGCTCCAGAACAGGGCCGGACACTGAAGCTTTCTTT. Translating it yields CASSSRTGPDTEAFF. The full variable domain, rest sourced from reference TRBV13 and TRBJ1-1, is AAGVIQSPRHLIKEKRETATLKCYPIPRHDTVYWYQQGPGQDPQFLISFYEKMQSDKGSIPDRFSAQQFSDYHSELNMSSLELGDSALYFCASSSRTGPDTEAFFGQGTRLTVV.